This T cell receptor beta chain was retrieved from a study of blood T cell repertoires in COVID-19. For the study at large: Samples came from the United States, Italy and Spain, spanning acute and convalescent COVID-19.

Germline V CDR1 and CDR2: MGHDK, SYGVNS. V lost 6 bases, J lost 6 bases, and 15 bases lay in between. The CDR3 length is 14 residues. Authors' processing steps: Estimation of nucleated cell counts was performed using reference gene primer amplification. The method was immunoSEQ multiplex PCR; TCRdb's version includes in-frame clones alone and lacks a portion of them. Clone size and V and J calls were adopted from that table, with D and trimming inferred from the DNA. Of 150,000 to 200,000 clones in the sample, around 86% are singletons; the top ten hold 0.99%. The gene calls are TRBV25-1 and TRBJ2-1; D might be TRBD1 (5 bases). The material sequenced was peripheral blood. The TCR sequence derives from a young man with acute or convalescent COVID-19. CDR3 in amino acids: CASSWTLIPNEQFF. Written as DNA, the CDR3 is TGTGCCAGCAGCTGGACACTTATCCCCAATGAGCAGTTCTTC.